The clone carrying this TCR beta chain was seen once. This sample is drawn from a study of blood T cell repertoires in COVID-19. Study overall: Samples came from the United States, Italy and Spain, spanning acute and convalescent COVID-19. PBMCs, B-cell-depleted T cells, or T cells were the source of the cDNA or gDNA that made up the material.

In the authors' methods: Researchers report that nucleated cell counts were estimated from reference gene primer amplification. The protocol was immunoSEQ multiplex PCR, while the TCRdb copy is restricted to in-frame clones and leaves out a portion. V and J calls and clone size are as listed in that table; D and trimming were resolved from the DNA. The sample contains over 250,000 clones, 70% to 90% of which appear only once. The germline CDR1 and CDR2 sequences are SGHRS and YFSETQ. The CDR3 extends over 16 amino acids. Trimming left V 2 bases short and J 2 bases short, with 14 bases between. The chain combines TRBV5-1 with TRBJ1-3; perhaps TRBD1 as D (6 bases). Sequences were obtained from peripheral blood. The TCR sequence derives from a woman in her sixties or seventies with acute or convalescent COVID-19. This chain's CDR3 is CASSFGTPHPGNTIYF. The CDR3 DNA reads TGCGCCAGCAGCTTCGGGACACCGCACCCTGGAAACACCATATATTTT.